The T cell receptor beta chain under discussion was sequenced for a study of post-analysis software for immune sequencing data. This clonotype occurred a few times. The antigen remains unidentified. General study findings and limits: Normalized Chao1 diversity was significantly reduced in patients versus controls. Relative to controls, patients had 4 or 5 TRBV segments at higher frequency, with TRBV5-6, TRBV5-1 and TRBV20-1 among these.

The germline V and J ends were trimmed by 0 bases and 1 base, with 10 bases remaining between them. CDR3 length equals 14 residues. The V gene's germline CDR1 is DFQATT and CDR2 SNEGSKA (reference sequence). Included in the TCR beta cDNA libraries were unique molecular identifiers. MiXCR, applied by TCRdb to the PCR reads, yields one record per CDR3 protein. The sample consists of 740,000 or so distinct CDR3 sequences, about 50% of them appearing once. Source material: blood. The TCR was taken from a girl aged 10 to 17 with multiple sclerosis. This chain joins TRBV20-1 and TRBJ2-7, with no clear D. The CDR3 sequence: CSARDSSSSYEQYF. As DNA, the CDR3 is TGCAGTGCTAGAGATTCGTCGTCGTCCTACGAGCAGTACTTC.